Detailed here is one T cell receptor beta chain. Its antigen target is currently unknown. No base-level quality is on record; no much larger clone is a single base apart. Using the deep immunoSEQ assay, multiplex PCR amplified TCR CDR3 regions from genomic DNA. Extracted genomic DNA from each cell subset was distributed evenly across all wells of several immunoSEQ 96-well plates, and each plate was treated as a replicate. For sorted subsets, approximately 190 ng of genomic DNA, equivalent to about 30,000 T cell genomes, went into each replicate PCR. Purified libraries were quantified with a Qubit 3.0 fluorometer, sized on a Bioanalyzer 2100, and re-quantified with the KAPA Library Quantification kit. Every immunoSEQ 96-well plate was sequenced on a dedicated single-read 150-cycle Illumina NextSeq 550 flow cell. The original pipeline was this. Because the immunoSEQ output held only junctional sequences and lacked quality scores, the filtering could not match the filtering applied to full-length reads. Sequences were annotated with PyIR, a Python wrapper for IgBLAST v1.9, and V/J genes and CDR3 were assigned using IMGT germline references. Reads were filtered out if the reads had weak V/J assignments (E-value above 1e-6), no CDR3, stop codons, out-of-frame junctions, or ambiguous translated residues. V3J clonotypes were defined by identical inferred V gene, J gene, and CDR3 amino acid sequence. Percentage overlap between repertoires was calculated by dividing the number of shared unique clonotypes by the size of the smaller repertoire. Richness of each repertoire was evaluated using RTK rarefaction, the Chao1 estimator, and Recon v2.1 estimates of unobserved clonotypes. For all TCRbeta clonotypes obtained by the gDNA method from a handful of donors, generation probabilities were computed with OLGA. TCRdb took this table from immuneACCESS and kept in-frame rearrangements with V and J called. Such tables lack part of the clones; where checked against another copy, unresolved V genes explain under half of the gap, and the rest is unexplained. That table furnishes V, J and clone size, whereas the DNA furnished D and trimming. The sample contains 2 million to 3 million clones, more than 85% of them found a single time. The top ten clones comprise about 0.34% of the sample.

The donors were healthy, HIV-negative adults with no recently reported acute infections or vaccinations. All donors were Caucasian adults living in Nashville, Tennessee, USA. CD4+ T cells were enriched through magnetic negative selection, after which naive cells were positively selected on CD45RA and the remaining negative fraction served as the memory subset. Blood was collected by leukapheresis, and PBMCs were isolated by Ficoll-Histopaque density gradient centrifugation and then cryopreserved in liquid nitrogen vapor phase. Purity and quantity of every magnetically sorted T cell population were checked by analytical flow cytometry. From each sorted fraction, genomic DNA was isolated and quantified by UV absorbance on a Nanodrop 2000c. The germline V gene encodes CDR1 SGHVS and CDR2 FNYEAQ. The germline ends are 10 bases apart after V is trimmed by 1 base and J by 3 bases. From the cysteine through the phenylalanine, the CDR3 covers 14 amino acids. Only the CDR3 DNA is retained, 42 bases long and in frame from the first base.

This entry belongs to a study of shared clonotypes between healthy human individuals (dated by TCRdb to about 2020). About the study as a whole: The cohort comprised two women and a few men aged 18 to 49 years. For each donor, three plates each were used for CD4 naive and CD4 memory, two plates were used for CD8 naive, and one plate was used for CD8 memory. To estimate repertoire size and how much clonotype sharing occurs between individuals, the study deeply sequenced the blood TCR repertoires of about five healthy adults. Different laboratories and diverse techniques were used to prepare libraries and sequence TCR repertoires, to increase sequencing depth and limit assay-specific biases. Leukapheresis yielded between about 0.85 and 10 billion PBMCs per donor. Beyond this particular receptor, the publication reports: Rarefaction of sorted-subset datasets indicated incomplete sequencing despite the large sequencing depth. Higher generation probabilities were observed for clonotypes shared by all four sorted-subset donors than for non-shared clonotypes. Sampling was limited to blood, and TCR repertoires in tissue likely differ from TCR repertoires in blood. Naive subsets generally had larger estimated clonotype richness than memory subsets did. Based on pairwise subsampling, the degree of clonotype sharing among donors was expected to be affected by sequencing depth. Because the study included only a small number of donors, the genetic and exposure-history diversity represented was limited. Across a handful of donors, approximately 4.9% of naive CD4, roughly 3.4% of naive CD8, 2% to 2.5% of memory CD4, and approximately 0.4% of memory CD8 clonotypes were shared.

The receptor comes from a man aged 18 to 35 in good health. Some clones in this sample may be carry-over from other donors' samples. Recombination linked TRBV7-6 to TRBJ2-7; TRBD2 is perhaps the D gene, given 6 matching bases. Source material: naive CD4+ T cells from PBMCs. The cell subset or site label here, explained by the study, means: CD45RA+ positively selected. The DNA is TGTGCCAGCAGCTTAGGTGTTAGCGGCTACGAGCAGTACTTC. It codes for CASSLGVSGYEQYF.